The sequence of this TCR beta chain was determined in a study of monozygotic twins with inflammatory bowel disease. Every sample had its cDNA made across eight separate reactions. From the 5' RACE reads, TCRdb lists one entry per CDR3 protein and no DNA. The sample data list 200,000 to 250,000 distinct CDR3 sequences. For this clonotype: Its matching antigen is unknown.

The CDR3 covers 14 residues. Germline CDR1 is SEHNR and CDR2 is FQNEAQ (reference sequence). Findings and caveats of the study: Backing was not found for a single strong signal or clonotype associated with IBD. Heterogeneous immunosuppressive treatment regimens may have introduced variability into patient repertoires. For IBD patients, clonotypes shared with others were fewer than for healthy twins, especially with disease activity.

The chain couples TRBV7-9 to TRBJ1-1; no DNA is available, so the TRBD1 call from TCRdb remains unchecked. The source material was blood. The sequence derives from a human donor with ulcerative colitis or Crohn's disease, or a healthy co-twin of an affected twin (not recorded which). CDR3 sequence: CASSGGRGTTEAFF.